This T cell receptor (beta chain) was recovered during a study of OX40 agonist ivuxolimab in advanced cancers. Turning to the study itself: Patients took ivuxolimab, an agonistic anti-OX40 (CD134) antibody. Three patients, one with hepatocellular carcinoma and two with cutaneous melanoma, achieved partial responses. With a range of roughly 23 to 79, age averaged roughly 60 years, and about 82% were male.

In regard to this clone: What it binds is not known.

This CDR3 region has 15 residues. Deletions cut 3 bases from V and 1 base from J, with 13 bases between. Per germline, CDR1 SGHTA and CDR2 FQGNSA. Method: immunoSEQ multiplex PCR; TCRdb's copy keeps in-frame clones and lacks some. The sample lists 99,000 or so clones, over 75% occurring once. General study results and limits: Also present in some nonresponders was a low level of normalized T-cell clonal expansion.

The sequence derives from an adult with an advanced solid tumor such as melanoma, head and neck, liver or kidney cancer. This specimen consisted of CD4+ or CD8+ T cells sorted from blood, obtained in a trial of the OX40 agonist ivuxolimab. The chain is built from TRBV7-2 and TRBJ2-7; no reliable D call. CDR3 residues: CASSLEVGASYEQYF. The CDR3 DNA reads TGTGCCAGCAGCTTGGAAGTAGGCGCTTCCTACGAGCAGTACTTC.